Below, 26 T cell receptor beta chains from the same sample are listed, as sequenced in a study of long-term antiretroviral therapy in people with HIV. The run of the v3.0 immunoSEQ assay was at survey level. Sequenced by immunoSEQ multiplex PCR; TCRdb stores in-frame clones only, minus some. The sample shows over 35,000 clones, 94% of them seen only once. Specimen: unsorted PBMCs, collected 9 to 9.5 years after starting antiretroviral therapy. Receptor source: a man aged 25-45 years with HIV.

The chain joins TRBV19 to TRBJ1-2; a weak D match, TRBD1 (6 bases). CDR1 LNHDA and CDR2 SQIVND come from the germline V gene (reference sequence). This CDR3 is 13 amino acids long. V was pared by 8 bases and J by 2 bases, with 12 bases between. CDR3: CASEQGSNYGYTF. For the CDR3, the DNA is TGTGCCAGTGAACAGGGATCCAACTATGGCTACACCTTC. The full variable domain, its missing parts supplied by reference TRBV19 and TRBJ1-2, is DGGITQSPKYLFRKEGQNVTLSCEQNLNHDAMYWYRQDPGQGLRLIYYSQIVNDFQKGDIAEGYSVSREKKESFPLTVTSAQKNPTAFYLCASEQGSNYGYTFGSGTRLTVV.

The chain joins TRBV7-9 to TRBJ1-5; D is unresolved. CDR1 is SEHNR, CDR2 FQNEAQ, per germline (reference sequence). Trimming stripped 1 base from V and 6 bases from J, with 13 bases between. This CDR3 is 15 amino acids long. The CDR3 region has the DNA TGTGCCAGCAGCTTAGATAGCACAGACATTCAGCCCCAGCATTTT. Translation: CASSLDSTDIQPQHF.

V is TRBV2 and J is TRBJ1-5; no reliable D call. The CDR3 totals 13 residues. Germline V gene sequence: CDR1 SNHLY, CDR2 FYNNEI. Trimming cost V 4 bases and J 6 bases, with 10 bases left between them. The CDR3 reads CASSGGAGQPQHF. CDR3 in DNA: TGTGCCAGCAGTGGTGGTGCTGGTCAGCCCCAGCATTTT.

This chain uses TRBV9 with TRBJ2-1; D gene ambiguous. There are 17 residues in the CDR3. With 1 base removed from V and 0 bases from J, the gap between germline ends came to 14 bases. Germline CDR1 SGDLS, CDR2 YYNGEE. The CDR3 nucleotides are TGTGCCAGCAGCGTATCCCCCACGGCGCACTCCTACAATGAGCAGTTCTTC. This codes for CASSVSPTAHSYNEQFF.

This rearrangement joins TRBV6-1 to TRBJ2-5; D call uncertain. Deletions cut 2 bases from V and 0 bases from J, with 19 bases between. Germline-derived CDR1 and CDR2 are MNHNS and SASEGT. CDR3 length: 18 amino acids. Here the CDR3 DNA reads TGTGCCAGCAGTGAACTTCAGAGCCGTCCGACCGACCAAGAGACCCAGTACTTC. Protein sequence: CASSELQSRPTDQETQYF.

The chain recombines TRBV11-2 with TRBJ1-5; D gene unclear. Germline V lookup: CDR1 SGHAT, CDR2 FQNNGV. This CDR3 is 13 amino acids long. Trimming cost V 4 bases and J 4 bases, with 8 bases left between them. The CDR3 sequence is CASSSGANQPQHF. CDR3 DNA: TGTGCCAGCAGCTCGGGAGCTAATCAGCCCCAGCATTTT.

The chain carries TRBV7-2 and TRBJ2-7, with TRBD2 identical over 12 bases. V was pared by 4 bases and J by 5 bases, with 6 bases of the junction left unmatched. Germline CDR1 and CDR2: SGHTA and FQGNSA. The CDR3 length is 15 residues. The CDR3 bases are TGTGCCAGCAGCTACCGGACTAGCGGGGCAGACGAGCAGTACTTC. It translates to CASSYRTSGADEQYF.

V usage is TRBV6-1 and J usage is TRBJ1-2; TRBD1 matches 7 bases. Unmatched junction bases numbered 7, after V lost 5 bases and J lost 4 bases. This CDR3 is 14 amino acids long. Germline loops: CDR1 MNHNS, CDR2 SASEGT. The CDR3, as DNA: TGTGCCAGCAGTTGGGAGGGGGCGGGCTATGGCTACACCTTC. Translated, it gives CASSWEGAGYGYTF.

CDR3 DNA: TGTGCCAGCAGCGTGAAGAGGACAGCAATGAACACTGAAGCTTTCTTT. This codes for CASSVKRTAMNTEAFF. The rearrangement uses TRBV5-6 and TRBJ1-1; a weak D match, TRBD1 (6 bases). The CDR3 totals 16 residues. Trimming stripped 4 bases from V and 0 bases from J, with 16 bases between. The germline V gene has CDR1 SGHDT and CDR2 YYEEEE.

This rearrangement joins TRBV11-2 to TRBJ1-1, with 7 bases fitting TRBD1. This CDR3 is built from 15 residues. J lost 4 bases, V lost 0 bases, and 5 bases had no gene match. Germline V gene data show CDR1 as SGHAT and CDR2 as FQNNGV. The CDR3 region has the DNA TGTGCCAGCAGCTTAGATCGGCAGGGGGGCACTGAAGCTTTCTTT. The encoded protein is CASSLDRQGGTEAFF. Looking up the rest from reference TRBV11-2 and TRBJ1-1 gives the full variable domain: EAGVAQSPRYKIIEKRQSVAFWCNPISGHATLYWYQQILGQGPKLLIQFQNNGVVDDSQLPKDRFSAERLKGVDSTLKIQPAKLEDSAVYLCASSLDRQGGTEAFFGQGTRLTVV.

V and J are TRBV5-6 and TRBJ1-2; D perhaps matches TRBD1 (5 bases). The CDR3 is 13 residues long. CDR1 is SGHDT, CDR2 YYEEEE, per germline. Deletions cut 3 bases from V and 7 bases from J, with 13 bases between. The CDR3 region has the DNA TGTGCCAGCAGCTCCCAAGGGGAGAGTGGCTACACCTTC. Translated: CASSSQGESGYTF.

The J gene is TRBJ1-2, the V gene TRBV5-6; no reliable D call. There are 13 residues in the CDR3. The germline CDR1 and CDR2 sequences are SGHDT and YYEEEE. V was pared by 3 bases and J by 2 bases, with 8 bases between. CDR3 residues: CASSWGGNYGYTF. CDR3 nucleotides: TGTGCCAGCAGCTGGGGAGGGAACTATGGCTACACCTTC. The full variable domain, its missing parts supplied by reference TRBV5-6 and TRBJ1-2, is DAGVTQSPTHLIKTRGQQVTLRCSPKSGHDTVSWYQQALGQGPQFIFQYYEEEERQRGNFPDRFSGHQFPNYSSELNVNALLLGDSALYLCASSWGGNYGYTFGSGTRLTVV.

The chain employs TRBV6-1 and TRBJ2-1; perhaps TRBD1 as D (6 bases). The CDR3 consists of 13 residues. V lost 6 bases and J 2 bases, leaving 8 bases between the germline ends. Germline V gives CDR1 MNHNS, CDR2 SASEGT. DNA of the CDR3: TGTGCCAGCAGGCAGGGGCCCTACAATGAGCAGTTCTTC. It yields the protein CASRQGPYNEQFF.

In this sample, this clone turned up once. The gene calls are TRBV7-2 and TRBJ2-5; the D is unclear. V lost 7 bases to trimming and J lost 3 bases, with 21 bases between them. CDR3 length: 16 residues. The germline V gene has CDR1 SGHTA and CDR2 FQGNSA. The CDR3 nucleotides are TGTGCCAGCACCCCCGGGTTACGGGTTGGAGAAGAGACCCAGTACTTC. This gives the protein CASTPGLRVGEETQYF.

As DNA, the CDR3 is TGTGCCAGCAGCTTATGGGGGAGCACTGAAGCTTTCTTT. It translates to CASSLWGSTEAFF. V is TRBV5-4 and J is TRBJ1-1; D may be TRBD1 (5 bases). There are 13 residues in the CDR3. Trimming removed 2 bases from V and 4 bases from J, with 9 bases in between. Germline V gene sequence: CDR1 SGHNT, CDR2 YYREEE (reference sequence). The whole variable domain, filled in from reference TRBV5-4 and TRBJ1-1, reads ETGVTQSPTHLIKTRGQQVTLRCSSQSGHNTVSWYQQALGQGPQFIFQYYREEENGRGNFPPRFSGLQFPNYSSELNVNALELDDSALYLCASSLWGSTEAFFGQGTRLTVV.

CDR3: CASSSTSGTYTGELFF. In DNA, the CDR3 is TGTGCCAGCAGCTCGACTAGCGGAACATACACCGGGGAGCTGTTTTTT. The chain couples TRBV7-9 to TRBJ2-2, with 9 bases identical to TRBD2. The germline gives CDR1 SEHNR, CDR2 FQNEAQ (reference sequence). V was pared by 4 bases and J by 3 bases, with 6 bases of the junction left unmatched. This CDR3 comprises 16 residues.

This chain joins TRBV6-5 and TRBJ2-5; 11 bases line up with TRBD1. Germline V gene lookup returns CDR1 MNHEY and CDR2 SVGAGI. The CDR3 length is 14 residues. J was trimmed by 13 bases and V by 11 bases; bases with no gene match: 18. CDR3 amino acids: CASRRTGTGGPGYF. In DNA, the CDR3 is TGTGCCTCCCGACGGACCGGGACAGGGGGACCCGGGTACTTC.

The CDR3 loop reads CSVLLQNYGYTF. CDR3 coding DNA: TGCAGCGTTCTTTTGCAGAACTATGGCTACACCTTC. This chain uses TRBV29-1 with TRBJ1-2; D remains unclear. Germline loops: CDR1 SQVTM, CDR2 ANQGSEA. V was clipped by 5 bases and J by 2 bases, with 9 bases between them. The CDR3 has 12 residues.

This clone showed up just once. The rearrangement uses TRBV6-5 and TRBJ2-2; D is undetermined. Germline V gene lookup returns CDR1 MNHEY and CDR2 SVGAGI. This CDR3 region has 14 residues. Trimming shortened V by 0 bases and J by 3 bases, and 5 bases separated the two germline ends. The DNA for the CDR3 is TGTGCCAGCAGTTACTCATTGGACACCGGGGAGCTGTTTTTT. Translation: CASSYSLDTGELFF.

As to this clone: One junction end disagrees with the germline gene, perhaps due to a read error. The chain has TRBV7-7 and TRBJ2-2, with TRBD1 matching over 10 bases. This CDR3 spans 16 amino acids. Per the germline V gene, CDR1 is SSHAT and CDR2 is FNYEAQ (reference sequence). CDR3 nucleotides: TGTGCTAGCAGCCCCGCCCGGACAGGGGGAGCCGGGGAGCTGTTTTTT. Translation: CASSPARTGGAGELFF. Together with reference TRBV7-7 and TRBJ2-2, the CDR3 gives the full variable domain: GAGVSQSPRYKVTKRGQDVTLRCDPISSHATLYWYQQALGQGPEFLTYFNYEAQPDKSGLPSDRFSAERPEGSISTLTIQRTEQRDSAMYRCASSPARTGGAGELFFGEGSRLTVL.

The chain joins TRBV7-3 to TRBJ1-2; D perhaps matches TRBD1 (6 bases). Germline CDR1 is SGHTA and CDR2 is FQGTGA. The CDR3 is made up of 13 amino acids. V was trimmed by 5 bases and J by 4 bases, leaving 11 bases between them. The CDR3 coding sequence is TGTGCCAGCAGCCTACAGGGCGGCTATGGCTACACCTTC. It is translated as CASSLQGGYGYTF.

The V call is TRBV15, the J call TRBJ2-3, with D unresolved. Germline V gene sequence: CDR1 LNHNV, CDR2 YYDKDF (reference sequence). This CDR3 spans 14 amino acids. Deletions cut 5 bases from V and 1 base from J, with 10 bases between. CDR3 sequence reads: CATSPRSRTDTQYF. DNA of the CDR3: TGTGCCACCAGCCCTCGTTCCCGCACAGATACGCAGTATTTT.

The chain has TRBV5-1 and TRBJ2-5, with 8 positions matching TRBD2. V lost 2 bases, J lost 0 bases, and 3 bases stayed unmatched. The CDR3 length is 15 residues. The V gene's germline CDR1 is SGHRS and CDR2 YFSETQ. CDR3 sequence (DNA): TGCGCCAGCAGCTTAAGCGGGGGAAACCAAGAGACCCAGTACTTC. Translating it yields CASSLSGGNQETQYF.

The V gene is TRBV7-9, the J gene TRBJ1-1; D unresolved. The CDR3 runs to 13 residues. V gave up 5 bases and J gave up 4 bases, with 11 bases separating them. In germline, CDR1 is SEHNR, CDR2 FQNEAQ (reference sequence). CDR3 nucleotides: TGTGCCAGCAGCATGAATCTCCTCACTGAAGCTTTCTTT. Amino acid sequence: CASSMNLLTEAFF.

The chain joins TRBV2 to TRBJ1-6, with D perhaps matching TRBD1 (5 bases). The CDR3 length is 16 residues. The germline V gene has CDR1 SNHLY and CDR2 FYNNEI. V lost 7 bases and J 4 bases, leaving 17 bases between the germline ends. The CDR3 DNA reads as TGTGCCAGCAACCAGGGCCCCTTGACGTATAATTCACCCCTCCACTTT. Protein sequence: CASNQGPLTYNSPLHF.

The rearrangement joins TRBV5-1 to TRBJ2-5; 8 positions match TRBD2. Losses at the gene ends were 5 bases for V and 5 bases for J; bases not matched to a gene: 20. The CDR3 contains 18 residues. Germline V gene lookup returns CDR1 SGHRS and CDR2 YFSETQ. CDR3 protein: CASRYPVVGGGPPETQYF. CDR3 in DNA: TGCGCCAGCAGATATCCGGTCGTGGGCGGGGGGCCCCCGGAGACCCAGTACTTC. Variable domain in full (rest from reference TRBV5-1 and TRBJ2-5): KAGVTQTPRYLIKTRGQQVTLSCSPISGHRSVSWYQQTPGQGLQFLFEYFSETQRNKGNFPGRFSGRQFSNSRSEMNVSTLELGDSALYLCASRYPVVGGGPPETQYFGPGTRLLVL.